What follows are 27 T cell receptor beta chains derived from one specimen sequenced in a study of response to subunit inactivated influenza vaccine (dated by TCRdb to 2016 to 2019). The library came from RT-PCR. Sequencing was carried out with an Illumina HiSeq 2500. TCRdb's own reprocessing of the public reads used fastp at Q25 and MiXCR and kept productive beta chains. Identical CDR3 protein sequences are pooled into one entry, listed with their most common genes and DNA. The sample data list around 520,000 distinct CDR3 sequences, and roughly 10% of these were observed just once. Together, the top ten hold roughly 10% of the sample. The sample here was PBMCs from blood, taken on the day of vaccination. The receptors derive from a man between 45 and 60 years old who received an inactivated influenza vaccine. Donor details come from another sample of the same person, matched by shared clones.

This clonotype was observed a few times. The chain recombines TRBV5-6 with TRBJ2-4; 8 bases line up with TRBD2. This CDR3 has 17 amino acids. Germline V lookup: CDR1 SGHDT, CDR2 YYEEEE. V lost 4 bases and J lost 1; bases outside the gene matches: 10. The CDR3 DNA is TGTGCCAGCAGCCTCGGGAGGGGCCCAGGGGCCAAAAACATTCAGTACTTC. Protein: CASSLGRGPGAKNIQYF.

The chain has TRBV29-1 and TRBJ2-7; D might be TRBD1 (5 bases). Germline loops: CDR1 SQVTM, CDR2 ANQGSEA. The CDR3 spans 13 residues. Trimming removed 2 bases at V and 8 bases at J, with 16 bases between. CDR3 nucleotide sequence: TGCAGCGTTGAAATAAGGGGCACTCCCAAGCAGTACTTC. Residues: CSVEIRGTPKQYF.

V and J are TRBV18 and TRBJ2-5; D ambiguous. This CDR3 region has 16 residues. Trimming pared 2 bases from V and 2 bases from J, leaving 15 bases between. Germline V gene lookup returns CDR1 KGHSH and CDR2 LQKENI. The CDR3 region has the DNA TGTGCCAGCTCACCAGTTTATTCTGAAACTCAAGAGACCCAGTACTTC. This codes for CASSPVYSETQETQYF.

This clonotype was counted a few times. This chain connects TRBV6-2 or TRBV6-3 to TRBJ2-7, with TRBD1 as a possible D gene (5 bases). CDR3 length: 14 residues. Germline V lookup: CDR1 MNHEY, CDR2 SVGEGT. V dropped 2 bases and J dropped 2 bases, with 10 bases sitting between them. Written as DNA, the CDR3 is TGTGCCAGCAGTTACAAGGGGATCGCCTACGAGCAGTACTTC. It encodes CASSYKGIAYEQYF.

This clonotype was detected ten times or more. The chain combines TRBV20-1 with TRBJ2-3; the D gene is possibly TRBD1 (6 bases). The CDR3 spans 16 residues. From germline, CDR1 is DFQATT and CDR2 SNEGSKA (reference sequence). The V and J ends lost 2 bases and 3 bases respectively, with 18 bases between them. CDR3 region: CSARHAGTRITDTQYF. CDR3 sequence (DNA): TGCAGTGCTAGACACGCCGGGACAAGAATAACAGATACGCAGTATTTT.

This clonotype was observed a handful of times. CDR3 protein: CASSPGGGRQPQHF. The CDR3 DNA follows: TGTGCCAGCTCACCTGGGGGGGGAAGGCAGCCCCAGCATTTT. V is TRBV18 and J is TRBJ1-5; D perhaps matches TRBD1 (5 bases). The CDR3 has 14 residues. The V gene lost 3 bases and the J gene lost 7 bases, with 13 bases spanning the gap. Germline V gene data show CDR1 as KGHSH and CDR2 as LQKENI.

This chain uses TRBV6-5 with TRBJ2-7; D may match TRBD1 or TRBD2 (6 bases each). This CDR3 comprises 13 residues. Germline assignment: CDR1 MNHEY and CDR2 SVGAGI. V gave up 6 bases and J gave up 2 bases, with 11 bases separating them. CDR3: CASSRGPTYEQYF. For the CDR3, the DNA is TGTGCCAGCAGCCGGGGGCCGACCTACGAGCAGTACTTC.

This clonotype was counted a few times. The CDR3 DNA follows: TGTGCCAGCAGTTCGGGTCCGAGGGAGCTGTTTTTT. Protein: CASSSGPRELFF. The chain uses TRBV12-3 or TRBV12-4 and TRBJ2-2, with no clear D. CDR3 length: 12 amino acids. Between the trimmed V and J ends, which lost 4 bases and 9 bases, there was a span of 9 bases.

This clonotype was found many times. The rearrangement joins TRBV15 to TRBJ2-2; D gene ambiguous. Trimming removed 7 bases from V and 7 bases from J, with 10 bases in between. Germline V gene data show CDR1 as LNHNV and CDR2 as YYDKDF (reference sequence). The CDR3 has 12 amino acids. The CDR3 nucleotides read TGTGCCACCAAGGTCGCTGGCGGGGAGCTGTTTTTT. This codes for CATKVAGGELFF.

The chain employs TRBV20-1 and TRBJ2-1, with a possible D match to TRBD2 (5 bases). Germline CDR1 DFQATT, CDR2 SNEGSKA (reference sequence). The CDR3 contains 12 residues. The CDR3 region has the DNA TGCAGCCTCCGGGGAGTCGCCAATGAGCAGTTCTTC. The encoded protein is CSLRGVANEQFF.

This chain joins TRBV11-2 and TRBJ1-3; D gene ambiguous. The CDR3 is 14 amino acids. V was cut by 3 bases and J by 2 bases, with 8 bases left in between. The germline gives CDR1 SGHAT, CDR2 FQNNGV. CDR3 in amino acids: CASSFKSAGNTIYF. The CDR3 region has the DNA TGTGCCAGCAGCTTTAAGTCCGCTGGAAACACCATATATTTT. The full variable domain, in which reference TRBV11-2 and TRBJ1-3 provide the parts outside the CDR3, is EAGVAQSPRYKIIEKRQSVAFWCNPISGHATLYWYQQILGQGPKLLIQFQNNGVVDDSQLPKDRFSAERLKGVDSTLKIQPAKLEDSAVYLCASSFKSAGNTIYFGEGSWLTVV.

This clonotype was seen only a few times. This sequence joins TRBV9 and TRBJ2-1; a possible D gene is TRBD2 (6 bases). The CDR3 sequence is 13 residues long. CDR1 and CDR2 from the germline V gene are SGDLS and YYNGEE. V was clipped by 0 bases and J by 9 bases, with 10 bases between them. In nucleotides, the CDR3 is TGTGCCAGCAGCGTAGCAGCGGAGGGTGAGCAGTTCTTC. It encodes CASSVAAEGEQFF.

This clonotype was picked up a small number of times. V is TRBV7-9 and J is TRBJ2-5; 9 positions match TRBD1. Germline V gene data show CDR1 as SEHNR and CDR2 as FQNEAQ (reference sequence). V trimming: 5 bases; J trimming: 2 bases; junction bases outside the gene matches: 9. The CDR3 spans 16 residues. Here the CDR3 reads CASSDSGTGRQETQYF. The CDR3 DNA sequence: TGTGCCAGCAGCGATTCCGGGACAGGGAGGCAAGAGACCCAGTACTTC.

J is TRBJ1-3 and V is TRBV5-1; 7 bases agree with TRBD1. CDR1 SGHRS and CDR2 YFSETQ come from the germline V gene. Trimming cost V 4 bases and J 0 bases; bases outside gene matches: 4. CDR3 length: 15 amino acids. The CDR3 bases are TGCGCCAGCAGCCCCACAGGGGACTCTGGAAACACCATATATTTT. Translated, it gives CASSPTGDSGNTIYF.

The rearrangement joins TRBV28 to TRBJ1-4; TRBD1 matches at 12 bases. Germline V gene lookup returns CDR1 MDHEN and CDR2 SYDVKM. V dropped 6 bases and J dropped 7; count of bases not matched to a gene: 9. The CDR3 is 16 amino acids. CDR3 amino acids: CASRGTGGALGEKLFF. CDR3 nucleotides: TGTGCCAGCAGGGGGACAGGGGGCGCCTTGGGTGAAAAACTGTTTTTT. The full variable domain, with the rest looked up from reference TRBV28 and TRBJ1-4, is DVKVTQSSRYLVKRTGEKVFLECVQDMDHENMFWYRQDPGLGLRLIYFSYDVKMKEKGDIPEGYSVSREKKERFSLILESASTNQTSMYLCASRGTGGALGEKLFFGSGTQLSVL.

The V gene is TRBV3-1, the J gene TRBJ2-7; D uncertain. The CDR3 sequence is 12 residues long. Trimming removed 1 base from V and 5 bases from J, with 6 bases in between. From germline, CDR1 is LGHDT and CDR2 YNNKEL (reference sequence). The CDR3 loop reads CASSQGRHEQYF. The CDR3 nucleotides read TGTGCCAGCAGCCAAGGACGCCACGAGCAGTACTTC.

This chain joins TRBV7-8 and TRBJ1-1, with D perhaps matching TRBD1 (5 bases). The CDR3 is made up of 15 amino acids. Germline V gene sequence: CDR1 SGHVS, CDR2 FQNEAQ. Trimming removed 2 bases at V and 1 base at J, with 11 bases between. The CDR3 here is CASSLKLGGNTEAFF. The CDR3 DNA sequence: TGTGCCAGCAGCTTAAAGCTGGGGGGGAACACTGAAGCTTTCTTT.

This clonotype was picked up a small number of times. The V call is TRBV6-5, the J call TRBJ2-3; TRBD2 agrees at 12 bases. The CDR3 is 15 residues long. The junction had 4 bases not matched to a gene; V was cut back by 4 bases and J by 5 bases. From germline, CDR1 is MNHEY and CDR2 SVGAGI. CDR3 residues: CASSLTSGRRDTQYF. Written as DNA, the CDR3 is TGTGCCAGCAGTTTGACTAGCGGGAGACGAGATACGCAGTATTTT.

This clonotype has a handful of counts. This chain links TRBV6-5 with TRBJ1-6; no definite D call. The germline V gene encodes CDR1 MNHEY and CDR2 SVGAGI. The CDR3 covers 16 residues. V lost 0 bases, J lost 8 bases, and 14 bases lay in between. This CDR3 reads CASSYSTVGRDSPLHF. DNA for the CDR3: TGTGCCAGCAGTTACTCCACAGTGGGGAGGGATTCACCCCTCCACTTT.

This clonotype came up many times. The chain employs TRBV7-2 and TRBJ2-3, with D possibly matching TRBD1 (5 bases). Trimming removed 3 bases at V and 3 bases at J, with 13 bases between. There are 15 residues in the CDR3. Germline V gene sequence: CDR1 SGHTA, CDR2 FQGNSA. CDR3 residues: CASSFSGIWTDTQYF. The CDR3 DNA sequence: TGTGCCAGCAGCTTTTCAGGGATATGGACAGATACGCAGTATTTT.

This clonotype has more than one count but fewer than ten. V and J are TRBV6-5 and TRBJ2-1; 11 bases line up with TRBD2. The junction had 4 bases not matched to a gene; V was cut back by 2 bases and J by 4 bases. The CDR3 totals 16 residues. Germline V gene lookup returns CDR1 MNHEY and CDR2 SVGAGI. The CDR3 loop is CASSYPIAGGYNEQFF. The CDR3 nucleotides read TGTGCCAGCAGTTACCCGATAGCGGGAGGGTACAATGAGCAGTTCTTC.

This clonotype was counted a few times. This chain uses TRBV6-2 or TRBV6-3 with TRBJ2-3; D possibly uses TRBD1 or TRBD2 (5 bases each). Germline V gives CDR1 MNHEY, CDR2 SVGEGT. V was cut by 2 bases and J by 3 bases, with 18 bases left in between. The CDR3 is 17 residues long. This CDR3 reads CASSYPGQGGRTDTQYF. DNA of the CDR3: TGTGCCAGCAGTTACCCCGGGCAGGGTGGGAGAACAGATACGCAGTATTTT.

The J gene is TRBJ1-6, the V gene TRBV5-1; D is ambiguous. The germline V gene encodes CDR1 SGHRS and CDR2 YFSETQ. Trimming removed 3 bases at V and 16 bases at J, with 8 bases between. The CDR3 sequence is 10 residues long. The CDR3, as DNA: TGCGCCAGCAGCTCCGCTCCTCTCCACTTT. Encoded protein: CASSSAPLHF.

The table lists this clonotype with many counts. The chain joins TRBV12-3 or TRBV12-4 to TRBJ2-3; the D is unclear. This CDR3 comprises 15 residues. Between the trimmed V and J ends, which lost 2 bases and 1 base, there was a span of 10 bases. The CDR3, as DNA: TGTGCCAGCAGTTTACAACCATTGGGCACAGATACGCAGTATTTT. It specifies CASSLQPLGTDTQYF.

The table lists this clonotype with a few counts. The rearrangement uses TRBV6-5 and TRBJ1-2; 10 bases agree with TRBD1. CDR3 length: 15 residues. After removal of 0 bases from V and 7 bases from J, the junction contained 5 bases not matched to a gene. CDR1 and CDR2 (germline): MNHEY, SVGAGI. The CDR3 loop is CASSYSGGTGVGYTF. CDR3 DNA sequence: TGTGCCAGCAGTTACTCCGGGGGGACAGGGGTTGGCTACACCTTC.

The chain recombines TRBV28 with TRBJ2-7; the D is unclear. CDR1 is MDHEN and CDR2 is SYDVKM in the germline V gene. The CDR3 extends over 13 amino acids. Trimming shortened V by 1 base and J by 5 bases, and 9 bases separated the two germline ends. CDR3 bases: TGTGCCAGCAGTTTATTTCTAGGTGACGAGCAGTACTTC. Its protein product is CASSLFLGDEQYF.

This chain uses TRBV7-8 with TRBJ1-2; TRBD1 matches at 9 bases. Losses at the gene ends were 3 bases for V and 7 bases for J; bases not matched to a gene: 9. CDR1 and CDR2 (germline): SGHVS, FQNEAQ. CDR3 length: 15 amino acids. CDR3 region: CASSFSTGGFGGYTF. In DNA form, the CDR3 reads TGTGCCAGCAGCTTTTCGACAGGGGGATTCGGTGGCTACACCTTC.